What follows are 2 T cell receptor beta chains derived from one specimen sequenced in a study of blood T cell repertoires in COVID-19. The protocol was immunoSEQ multiplex PCR, while the TCRdb copy is restricted to in-frame clones and leaves out a portion. The sample comprises about 170,000 clones, approximately 80% of which are singletons, and 2.9% rests with the top ten. The sequenced sample consisted of peripheral blood. These receptors all stem from a woman in her sixties with acute or convalescent COVID-19.

The genes are TRBV19 and TRBJ2-1, with 9 nucleotides matching TRBD2. J lost 4 bases, V lost 7 bases, and 14 bases had no gene match. This CDR3 comprises 17 residues. CDR1 LNHDA and CDR2 SQIVND come from the germline V gene (reference sequence). The CDR3 nucleotides are TGTGCCAGTACGAACCAAGGGGCGGGGGGGCCATACAATGAGCAGTTCTTC. Protein sequence: CASTNQGAGGPYNEQFF.

The chain combines TRBV28 with TRBJ1-5, with TRBD1 matching 12 bases. CDR3 length equals 15 residues. CDR1 is MDHEN and CDR2 is SYDVKM in the germline V gene. The ends lost 6 bases at V and 6 bases at J; junction bases unmatched: 6. In DNA, the CDR3 is TGTGCCAGCAGCTGGGGGACAGGGGGCATTCAGCCCCAGCATTTT. It translates to CASSWGTGGIQPQHF.